A selection of T cell receptor beta chains follows, all from one sample in a study of CD8 T cells in Susac syndrome. TCRdb re-called the immunoSEQ multiplex PCR reads with MiXCR, one entry per CDR3 protein. The table lists about 160,000 distinct CDR3 sequences, approximately 90% of them singletons. The sequencing input was CD4+ T cells from PBMCs. These receptors were collected from a human donor in good health. CDR3s include the opening cysteine and the closing phenylalanine or tryptophan. Where a row states a size, it is once, few, many or the class of an expanded clone; other rows omit it.

CDR3 protein: CASSPHRVRGGYTF; clone size: .; J gene: TRBJ1-2; V gene: TRBV28
CDR3 protein: CASRPIQPGTDTQYF; clone size: .; J gene: TRBJ2-3; V gene: TRBV6-5
CDR3 protein: CAISVSNSPDTQYF; clone size: .; J gene: TRBJ2-3; V gene: TRBV10-3
CDR3 protein: CASSKTGLLYQPQHF; clone size: .; J gene: TRBJ1-5; V gene: TRBV12-3/TRBV12-4
CDR3 protein: CASSLQGSDTQYF; clone size: few; J gene: TRBJ2-3; V gene: TRBV7-9
CDR3 protein: CASKRTGPDQPQHF; clone size: .; J gene: TRBJ1-5; V gene: TRBV2
CDR3 protein: CASSLWVAGNTGELFF; clone size: .; J gene: TRBJ2-2; V gene: TRBV28
CDR3 protein: CASSRSPGTEAFF; clone size: .; J gene: TRBJ1-1; V gene: TRBV4-3
CDR3 protein: CAWDSGRAYEQYF; clone size: .; J gene: TRBJ2-7; V gene: TRBV30
CDR3 protein: CASSRLISGANVLTF; clone size: .; J gene: TRBJ2-6; V gene: TRBV5-4
CDR3 protein: CASSPGGSFPPQETQYF; clone size: .; J gene: TRBJ2-5; V gene: TRBV9
CDR3 protein: CASSRVPSGQGADTQYF; clone size: .; J gene: TRBJ2-5; V gene: TRBV18
CDR3 protein: CASSYSKVETAQYF; clone size: .; J gene: TRBJ2-5; V gene: TRBV6-6
CDR3 protein: CATSGGTGRSYEQYF; clone size: once; J gene: TRBJ2-7; V gene: TRBV15
CDR3 protein: CASRRTDYGYTF; clone size: once; J gene: TRBJ1-2; V gene: TRBV6-6
CDR3 protein: CASSSLPGQRSETQYF; clone size: .; J gene: TRBJ2-5; V gene: TRBV5-1
CDR3 protein: CASSYSQGPSYEQYF; clone size: .; J gene: TRBJ2-7; V gene: TRBV6-5
CDR3 protein: CASSMDFNYGYTF; clone size: .; J gene: TRBJ1-2; V gene: TRBV19
CDR3 protein: CSAGDPGREKLFF; clone size: .; J gene: TRBJ1-4; V gene: TRBV20-1
CDR3 protein: CAWSVGSGELFF; clone size: .; J gene: TRBJ2-2; V gene: TRBV30
CDR3 protein: CATSDLISGGPAEQFF; clone size: .; J gene: TRBJ2-1; V gene: TRBV24-1
CDR3 protein: CASSYQDTTYEQYF; clone size: .; J gene: TRBJ2-7; V gene: TRBV6-6
CDR3 protein: CASSTGQGANNQPQHF; clone size: .; J gene: TRBJ1-5; V gene: TRBV12-3/TRBV12-4
CDR3 protein: CASSQVSGGATEQFF; clone size: .; J gene: TRBJ2-1; V gene: TRBV18
CDR3 protein: CASSPMDTHKQFF; clone size: .; J gene: TRBJ2-1; V gene: TRBV18
CDR3 protein: CASSEASGSEQYF; clone size: .; J gene: TRBJ2-7; V gene: TRBV6-4
CDR3 protein: CASTYLTGNQPQHF; clone size: .; J gene: TRBJ1-5; V gene: TRBV19
CDR3 protein: CASSFGSNYNEQFF; clone size: .; J gene: TRBJ2-1; V gene: TRBV5-4
CDR3 protein: CASRSTGFSGNTIYF; clone size: .; J gene: TRBJ1-3; V gene: TRBV27
CDR3 protein: CASSPVVGPYNEQFF; clone size: .; J gene: TRBJ2-1; V gene: TRBV11-2
CDR3 protein: CASSFGRGSGNTIYF; clone size: .; J gene: TRBJ1-3; V gene: TRBV7-2
CDR3 protein: CASSYGYSYQETQYF; clone size: .; J gene: TRBJ2-5; V gene: TRBV6-2/TRBV6-3
CDR3 protein: CASSLEATSYEQYF; clone size: .; J gene: TRBJ2-7; V gene: TRBV5-1
CDR3 protein: CASSQDSGYGYTF; clone size: once; J gene: TRBJ1-2; V gene: TRBV28
CDR3 protein: CSARDEGASIQYF; clone size: .; J gene: TRBJ2-4; V gene: TRBV20-1
CDR3 protein: CASSQVTGASGELFF; clone size: .; J gene: TRBJ2-2; V gene: TRBV3-1
CDR3 protein: CASSLVRGNEQFF; clone size: .; J gene: TRBJ2-1; V gene: TRBV5-1
CDR3 protein: CASSFPPVDTQYF; clone size: once; J gene: TRBJ2-3; V gene: TRBV28
CDR3 protein: CASSQGGRAYNEQFF; clone size: .; J gene: TRBJ2-1; V gene: TRBV3-1
CDR3 protein: CASSASGRSTDTQYF; clone size: .; J gene: TRBJ2-3; V gene: TRBV5-1
CDR3 protein: CASSPTVRTEAFF; clone size: .; J gene: TRBJ1-1; V gene: TRBV28
CDR3 protein: CASSQDRGIEAFF; clone size: .; J gene: TRBJ1-1; V gene: TRBV4-3
CDR3 protein: CASSQDPQGLSWGYTF; clone size: .; J gene: TRBJ1-2; V gene: TRBV4-1
CDR3 protein: CASRYSHEQYF; clone size: .; J gene: TRBJ2-7; V gene: TRBV2
CDR3 protein: CASSPLSAGTGQETQYF; clone size: .; J gene: TRBJ2-5; V gene: TRBV12-3/TRBV12-4
CDR3 protein: CAWSGSSLNEQFF; clone size: .; J gene: TRBJ2-1; V gene: TRBV30
CDR3 protein: CASNDGGSNYGYTF; clone size: .; J gene: TRBJ1-2; V gene: TRBV19
CDR3 protein: CASSISSNQPQHF; clone size: .; J gene: TRBJ1-5; V gene: TRBV18
CDR3 protein: CASSWDRGSYNEQFF; clone size: .; J gene: TRBJ2-1; V gene: TRBV11-2
CDR3 protein: CASSSDRQNTGELFF; clone size: .; J gene: TRBJ2-2; V gene: TRBV18
CDR3 protein: CASSTPRDANTGELFF; clone size: .; J gene: TRBJ2-2; V gene: TRBV6-1
CDR3 protein: CSVESGERGPQETQYF; clone size: few; J gene: TRBJ2-5; V gene: TRBV29-1
CDR3 protein: CAWEAGVKDTQYF; clone size: .; J gene: TRBJ2-3; V gene: TRBV30
CDR3 protein: CASSPGLAGGDEQYF; clone size: .; J gene: TRBJ2-7; V gene: TRBV18
CDR3 protein: CSAPRVGELFF; clone size: once; J gene: TRBJ2-2; V gene: TRBV20-1
CDR3 protein: CASSDSDLQKYF; clone size: .; J gene: TRBJ2-3; V gene: TRBV19
CDR3 protein: CASRIPGLGADGYTF; clone size: .; J gene: TRBJ1-2; V gene: TRBV25-1